This entry describes one T cell receptor beta chain. Its antigen remains unknown. The data are from a study of cytomegalovirus exposure and HLA in healthy donors. At the level of the study: Out of roughly 200 million T cells, an earlier analysis found about 120 million unique TCR beta sequences in total.

PCR involved 60 Vbeta and 13 Jbeta primers. How the authors handled the data: An analysis performed later counted around 80 million unique TCR beta chains (roughly 11 million of them shared). Profiling relied on immunoSEQ multiplex PCR, and the TCRdb table lists in-frame clones only, not all of them. V and J calls and clone size are given by that table; D and trimming were obtained from the DNA. Altogether roughly 99,000 clones are present, approximately 79% being singletons, with the ten largest covering roughly 15%. The donors (healthy individuals) were bone marrow donors. Overall study results and limits: The study designated roughly 150 TCR beta chains cytomegalovirus-associated.

The sequence came from a woman between 35 and 50 years old in good health and CMV-seropositive. Sequencing was carried out using PBMCs.

DNA of the CDR3: TGCAGCGTTGTGCGGAACACTGAAGCTTTCTTT. This sequence encodes CSVVRNTEAFF. The J gene is TRBJ1-1, the V gene TRBV29-1; D gene unclear. This CDR3 has 11 residues. The ends were cut back, 4 bases at V and 1 base at J, with 4 bases in the middle. CDR1 is SQVTM, CDR2 ANQGSEA, per germline.